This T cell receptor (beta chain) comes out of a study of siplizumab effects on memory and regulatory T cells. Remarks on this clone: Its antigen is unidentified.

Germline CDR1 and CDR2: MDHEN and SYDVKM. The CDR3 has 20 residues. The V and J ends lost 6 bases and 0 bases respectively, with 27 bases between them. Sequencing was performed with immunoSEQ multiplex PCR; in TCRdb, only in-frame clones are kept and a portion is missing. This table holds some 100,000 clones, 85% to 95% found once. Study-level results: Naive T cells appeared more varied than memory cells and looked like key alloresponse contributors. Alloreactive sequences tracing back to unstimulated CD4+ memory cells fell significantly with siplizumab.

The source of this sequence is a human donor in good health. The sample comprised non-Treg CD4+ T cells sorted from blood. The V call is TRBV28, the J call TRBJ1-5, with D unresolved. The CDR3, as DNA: TGTGCCAGCAGCAACGTCATCGTGAGCGGACGGAGTTATAGCAATCAGCCCCAGCATTTT. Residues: CASSNVIVSGRSYSNQPQHF.